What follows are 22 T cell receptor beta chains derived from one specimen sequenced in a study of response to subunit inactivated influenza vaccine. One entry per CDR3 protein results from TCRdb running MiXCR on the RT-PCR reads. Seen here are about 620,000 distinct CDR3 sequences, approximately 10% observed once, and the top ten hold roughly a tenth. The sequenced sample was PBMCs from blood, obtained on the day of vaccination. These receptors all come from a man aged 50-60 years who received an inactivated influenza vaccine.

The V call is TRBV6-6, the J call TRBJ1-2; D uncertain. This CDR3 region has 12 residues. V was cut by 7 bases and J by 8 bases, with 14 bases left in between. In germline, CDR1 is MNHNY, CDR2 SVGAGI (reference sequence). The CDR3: CASTQSRGGYTF. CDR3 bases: TGTGCCAGCACCCAGAGTCGCGGGGGCTACACCTTC.

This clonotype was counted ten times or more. The CDR3 region is CASSLDSLYGYTF. The CDR3 DNA is TGCGCCAGCAGCCTGGACAGCCTCTATGGCTACACCTTC. V is TRBV5-1 and J is TRBJ1-2; a possible D gene is TRBD1 (6 bases). The CDR3 covers 13 residues. Germline V CDR1 and CDR2: SGHRS, YFSETQ. V was cut by 4 bases and J by 4 bases, with 11 bases left in between.

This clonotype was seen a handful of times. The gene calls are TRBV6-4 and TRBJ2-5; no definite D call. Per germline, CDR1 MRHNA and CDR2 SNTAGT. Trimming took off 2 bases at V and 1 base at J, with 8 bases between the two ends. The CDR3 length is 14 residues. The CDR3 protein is CASSDEKIQETQYF. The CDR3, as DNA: TGTGCCAGCAGTGACGAGAAGATCCAAGAGACCCAGTACTTC.

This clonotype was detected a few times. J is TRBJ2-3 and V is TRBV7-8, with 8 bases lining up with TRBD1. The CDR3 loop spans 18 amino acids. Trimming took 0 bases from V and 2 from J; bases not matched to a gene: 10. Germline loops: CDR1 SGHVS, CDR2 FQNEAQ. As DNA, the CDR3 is TGTGCCAGCAGCTTAGCGAGGGGACAGGAGAGGATCACAGATACGCAGTATTTT. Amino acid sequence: CASSLARGQERITDTQYF. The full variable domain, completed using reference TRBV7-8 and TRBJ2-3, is GAGVSQSPRYKVAKRGQDVALRCDPISGHVSLFWYQQALGQGPEFLTYFQNEAQLDKSGLPSDRFFAERPEGSVSTLKIQRTQQEDSAVYLCASSLARGQERITDTQYFGPGTRLTVL.

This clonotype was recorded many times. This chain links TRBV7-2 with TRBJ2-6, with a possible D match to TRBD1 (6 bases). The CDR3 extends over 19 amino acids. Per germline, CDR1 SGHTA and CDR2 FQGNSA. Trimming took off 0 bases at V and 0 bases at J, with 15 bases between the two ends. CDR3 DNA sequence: TGTGCCAGCAGCTTAGCGCGAAGTACAGGGTCCTCTGGGGCCAACGTCCTGACTTTC. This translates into CASSLARSTGSSGANVLTF.

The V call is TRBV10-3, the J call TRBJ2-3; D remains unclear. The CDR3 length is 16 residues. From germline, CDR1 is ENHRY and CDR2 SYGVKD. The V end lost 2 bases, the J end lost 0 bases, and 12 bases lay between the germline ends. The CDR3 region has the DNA TGTGCCATCAGTGAGCCCACAACGGGTAGCACAGATACGCAGTATTTT. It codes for CAISEPTTGSTDTQYF.

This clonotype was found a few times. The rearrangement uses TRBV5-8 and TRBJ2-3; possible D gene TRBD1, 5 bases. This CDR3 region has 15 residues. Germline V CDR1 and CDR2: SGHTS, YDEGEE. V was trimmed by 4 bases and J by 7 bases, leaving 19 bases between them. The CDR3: CASSTLRTPTNTQYF. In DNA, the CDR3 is TGTGCCAGCAGCACACTTCGGACACCCACGAATACGCAGTATTTT. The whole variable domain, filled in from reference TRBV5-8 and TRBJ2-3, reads EAGVTQSPTHLIKTRGQQATLRCSPISGHTSVYWYQQALGLGLQFLLWYDEGEERNRGNFPPRFSGRQFPNYSSELNVNALELEDSALYLCASSTLRTPTNTQYFGPGTRLTVL.

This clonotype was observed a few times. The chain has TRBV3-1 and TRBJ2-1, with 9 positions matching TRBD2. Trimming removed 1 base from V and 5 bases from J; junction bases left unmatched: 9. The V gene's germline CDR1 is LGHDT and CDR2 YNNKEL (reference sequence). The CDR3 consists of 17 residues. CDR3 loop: CASSQGLGGGANNEQFF. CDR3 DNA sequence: TGTGCCAGCAGCCAAGGCCTTGGCGGGGGGGCTAACAATGAGCAGTTCTTC.

DNA for the CDR3: TGTGCCAGCAGCCCCGGGTGGGGGGGGACTGAAGCTTTCTTT. This codes for CASSPGWGGTEAFF. The V call is TRBV5-6, the J call TRBJ1-1, with D possibly being TRBD1 (5 bases). Trimming stripped 4 bases from V and 5 bases from J, with 15 bases between. The germline gives CDR1 SGHDT, CDR2 YYEEEE. The CDR3 consists of 14 residues.

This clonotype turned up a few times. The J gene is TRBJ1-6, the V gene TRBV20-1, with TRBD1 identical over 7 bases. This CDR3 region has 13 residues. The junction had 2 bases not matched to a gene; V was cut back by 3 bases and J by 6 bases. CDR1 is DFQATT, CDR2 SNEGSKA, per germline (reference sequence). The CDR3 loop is CSARGTVNSPLHF. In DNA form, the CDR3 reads TGCAGTGCTAGGGGGACAGTTAATTCACCCCTCCACTTT.

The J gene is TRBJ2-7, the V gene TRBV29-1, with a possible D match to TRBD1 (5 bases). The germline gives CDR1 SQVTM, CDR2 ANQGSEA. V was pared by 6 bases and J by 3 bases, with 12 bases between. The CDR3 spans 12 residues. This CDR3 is CSVGDSDYEQYF. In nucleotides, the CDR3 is TGCAGCGTAGGCGACAGCGACTACGAGCAGTACTTC.

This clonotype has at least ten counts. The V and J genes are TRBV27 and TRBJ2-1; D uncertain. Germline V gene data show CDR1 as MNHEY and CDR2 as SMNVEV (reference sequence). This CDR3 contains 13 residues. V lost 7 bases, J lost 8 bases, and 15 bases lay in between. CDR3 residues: CASKLWQDDEQFF. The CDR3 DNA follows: TGTGCCAGCAAACTGTGGCAAGACGATGAGCAGTTCTTC.

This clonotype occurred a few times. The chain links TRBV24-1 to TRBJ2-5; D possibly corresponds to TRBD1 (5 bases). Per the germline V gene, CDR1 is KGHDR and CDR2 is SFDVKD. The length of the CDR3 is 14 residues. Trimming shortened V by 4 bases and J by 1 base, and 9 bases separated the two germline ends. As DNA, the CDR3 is TGTGCCACCAGTGAGGTTGACAGCCAAGAGACCCAGTACTTC. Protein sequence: CATSEVDSQETQYF.

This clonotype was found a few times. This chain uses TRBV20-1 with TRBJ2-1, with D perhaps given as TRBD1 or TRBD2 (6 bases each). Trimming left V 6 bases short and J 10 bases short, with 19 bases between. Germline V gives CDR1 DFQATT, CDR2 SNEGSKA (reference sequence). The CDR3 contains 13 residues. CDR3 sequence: CSASRGVWGEQFF. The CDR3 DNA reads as TGCAGTGCCTCGAGGGGGGTCTGGGGAGAGCAGTTCTTC.

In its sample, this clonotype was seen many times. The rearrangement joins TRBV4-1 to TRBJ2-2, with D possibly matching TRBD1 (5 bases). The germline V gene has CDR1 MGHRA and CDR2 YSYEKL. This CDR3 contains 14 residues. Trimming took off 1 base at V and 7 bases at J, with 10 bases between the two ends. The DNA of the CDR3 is TGCGCCAGCAGCCAAGTTTCAGGGTACGGGGAGCTGTTTTTT. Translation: CASSQVSGYGELFF.

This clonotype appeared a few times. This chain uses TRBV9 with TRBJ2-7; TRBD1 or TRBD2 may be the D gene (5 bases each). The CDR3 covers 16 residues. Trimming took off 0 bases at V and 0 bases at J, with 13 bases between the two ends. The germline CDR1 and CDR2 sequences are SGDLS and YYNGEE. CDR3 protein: CASSVGGREHSYEQYF. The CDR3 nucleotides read TGTGCCAGCAGCGTAGGAGGCAGGGAGCACTCCTACGAGCAGTACTTC.

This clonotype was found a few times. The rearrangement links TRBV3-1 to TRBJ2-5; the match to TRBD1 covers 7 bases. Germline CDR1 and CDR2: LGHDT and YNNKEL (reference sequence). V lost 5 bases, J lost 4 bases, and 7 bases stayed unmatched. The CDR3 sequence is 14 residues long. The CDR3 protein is CASSFRQGRETQYF. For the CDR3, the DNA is TGTGCCAGCAGCTTTAGACAGGGTAGAGAGACCCAGTACTTC.

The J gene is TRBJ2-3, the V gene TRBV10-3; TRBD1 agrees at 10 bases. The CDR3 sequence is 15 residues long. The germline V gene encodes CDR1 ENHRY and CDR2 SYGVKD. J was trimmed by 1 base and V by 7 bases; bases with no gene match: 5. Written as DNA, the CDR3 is TGTGCCATCATATCCGGGACAGGGGGCACAGATACGCAGTATTTT. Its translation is CAIISGTGGTDTQYF.

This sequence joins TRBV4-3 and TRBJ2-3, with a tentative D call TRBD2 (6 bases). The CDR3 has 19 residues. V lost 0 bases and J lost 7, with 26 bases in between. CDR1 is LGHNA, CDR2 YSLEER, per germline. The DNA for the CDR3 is TGCGCCAGCAGCCAAGATTGGACGTTCCGGGACTTCATGCCAAATACGCAGTATTTT. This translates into CASSQDWTFRDFMPNTQYF.

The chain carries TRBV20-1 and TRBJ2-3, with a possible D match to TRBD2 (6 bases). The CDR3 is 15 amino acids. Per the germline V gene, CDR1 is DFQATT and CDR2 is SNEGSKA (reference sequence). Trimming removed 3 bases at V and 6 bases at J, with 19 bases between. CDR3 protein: CSASRPSWGVDTQYF. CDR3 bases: TGCAGTGCTAGCCGCCCTAGCTGGGGGGTGGATACGCAGTATTTT.

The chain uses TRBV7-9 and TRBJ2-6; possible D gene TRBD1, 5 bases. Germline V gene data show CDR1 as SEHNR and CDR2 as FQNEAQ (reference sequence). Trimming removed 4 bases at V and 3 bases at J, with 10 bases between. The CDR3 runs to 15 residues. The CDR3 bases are TGTGCCAGCAGCTCCAGGGTTTATGGGGCCAACGTCCTGACTTTC. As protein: CASSSRVYGANVLTF.

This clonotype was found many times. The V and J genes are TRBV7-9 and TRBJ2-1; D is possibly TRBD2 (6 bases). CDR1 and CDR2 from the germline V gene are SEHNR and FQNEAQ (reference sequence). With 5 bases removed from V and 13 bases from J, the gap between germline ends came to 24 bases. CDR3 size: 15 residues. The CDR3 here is CASSPREWSRVRQFF. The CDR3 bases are TGTGCCAGCAGCCCACGGGAGTGGAGTCGGGTGCGTCAGTTCTTC.